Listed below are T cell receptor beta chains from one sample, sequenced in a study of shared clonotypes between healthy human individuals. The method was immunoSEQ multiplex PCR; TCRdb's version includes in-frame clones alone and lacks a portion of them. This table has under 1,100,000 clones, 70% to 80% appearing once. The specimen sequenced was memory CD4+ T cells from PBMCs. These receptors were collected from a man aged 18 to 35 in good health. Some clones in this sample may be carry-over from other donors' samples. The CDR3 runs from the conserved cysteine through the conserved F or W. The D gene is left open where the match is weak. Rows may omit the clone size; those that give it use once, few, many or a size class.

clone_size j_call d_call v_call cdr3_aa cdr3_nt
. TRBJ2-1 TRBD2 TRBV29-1 CSVPRLAGGNEQFF TGCAGCGTCCCCAGGCTAGCGGGAGGCAATGAGCAGTTCTTC
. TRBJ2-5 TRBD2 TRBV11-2 CASSLGLAGRQETQYF TGTGCCAGCAGCTTAGGGCTAGCGGGTAGACAAGAGACCCAGTACTTC
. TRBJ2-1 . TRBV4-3 CASSQGIGLSYNEQFF TGCGCCAGCAGCCAAGGAATTGGACTATCCTACAATGAGCAGTTCTTC
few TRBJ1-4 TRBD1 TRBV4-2 CASSLVGQDDEKLFF TGTGCCAGCAGTCTCGTGGGACAGGACGATGAAAAACTGTTTTTT
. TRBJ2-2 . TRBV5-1 CASSPARLGGELFF TGCGCCAGCAGCCCAGCGCGGCTGGGCGGGGAGCTGTTTTTT
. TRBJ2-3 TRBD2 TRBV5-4 CASSSGGLAVTDTQYF TGTGCCAGCAGCTCAGGGGGACTAGCGGTCACAGATACGCAGTATTTT
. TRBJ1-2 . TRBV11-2 CASSLLSGRDYGYTF TGTGCCAGCAGCTTATTATCGGGACGGGACTATGGCTACACCTTC
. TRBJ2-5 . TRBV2 CASSANTGGEETQYF TGTGCCAGCAGCGCCAATACAGGTGGAGAAGAGACCCAGTACTTC
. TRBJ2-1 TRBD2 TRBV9 CASSAQGTRQNNEQFF TGTGCCAGCAGCGCCCAAGGGACTAGACAAAACAATGAGCAGTTCTTC
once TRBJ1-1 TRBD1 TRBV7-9 CASRDRDTNTEAFF TGTGCCAGCAGGGACAGGGACACGAACACTGAAGCTTTCTTT
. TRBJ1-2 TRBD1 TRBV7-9 CASSPGGTGGTGYTF TGTGCCAGCAGCCCCGGGGGGACAGGGGGCACGGGCTACACCTTC
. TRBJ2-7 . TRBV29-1 CSVEKDSSPTVGQYF TGCAGCGTTGAAAAGGACAGTTCCCCCACCGTTGGGCAGTACTTC
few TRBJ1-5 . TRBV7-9 CASSLAHQPQHF TGTGCCAGCAGCTTAGCCCATCAGCCCCAGCATTTT
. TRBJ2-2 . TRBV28 CASNSPGGGSGTGELFF TGTGCCAGCAACTCTCCTGGGGGCGGGAGTGGAACCGGGGAGCTGTTTTTT
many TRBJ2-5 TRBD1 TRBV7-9 CASSWDRRLQETQYF TGTGCCAGCAGCTGGGACAGAAGACTTCAAGAGACCCAGTACTTC
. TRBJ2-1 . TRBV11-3 CASSLDGDHNEQFF TGTGCCAGCAGCTTAGATGGGGACCACAATGAGCAGTTCTTC
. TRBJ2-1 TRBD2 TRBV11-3 CASSSNPTSGSYNEQFF TGTGCCAGCAGCTCAAATCCGACTAGCGGCTCCTACAATGAGCAGTTCTTC
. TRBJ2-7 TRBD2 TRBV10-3 CATRLAGGYEQYF TGTGCCACTCGACTAGCGGGAGGCTACGAGCAGTACTTC
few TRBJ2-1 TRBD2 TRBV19 CASRGGRTRYNEQFF TGTGCCAGTAGGGGAGGGAGGACCCGATACAATGAGCAGTTCTTC
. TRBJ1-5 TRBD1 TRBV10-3 CAIRSTGKNQPQHF TGTGCCATCAGGTCGACAGGGAAGAATCAGCCCCAGCATTTT
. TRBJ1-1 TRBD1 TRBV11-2 CASSLAGGTVEAFF TGTGCCAGCAGCTTAGCAGGGGGTACTGTTGAAGCTTTCTTT
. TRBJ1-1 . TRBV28 CASSPTGRDTEAFF TGTGCCAGCAGTCCCACAGGGAGGGACACTGAAGCTTTCTTT
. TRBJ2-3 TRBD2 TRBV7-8 CASSLSSGRDTQYF TGTGCCAGCAGCCTGTCTAGCGGGAGAGATACGCAGTATTTT
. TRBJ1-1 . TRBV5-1 CASSLSRVSEAFF TGCGCCAGCAGCTTAAGTCGTGTGTCTGAAGCTTTCTTT
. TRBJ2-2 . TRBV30 CAWDRNDAGELFF TGTGCCTGGGACAGGAATGACGCCGGGGAGCTGTTTTTT
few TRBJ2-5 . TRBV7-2 CASSRNLETQYF TGTGCCAGCAGCCGAAACCTGGAGACCCAGTACTTC
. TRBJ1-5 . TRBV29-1 CSVEDGGGNQPQHF TGCAGCGTTGAAGATGGGGGGGGAAATCAGCCCCAGCATTTT
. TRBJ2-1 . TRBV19 CASSITLAEAYNEQFF TGTGCCAGTAGTATAACCCTCGCGGAGGCTTACAATGAGCAGTTCTTC
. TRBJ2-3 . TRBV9 CASSGAGYTSTDTQYF TGTGCCAGCTCGGGGGCAGGGTATACTAGCACAGATACGCAGTATTTT
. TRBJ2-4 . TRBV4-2 CASSPDRSKNIQYF TGTGCCAGCAGCCCGGACAGATCCAAAAACATTCAGTACTTC
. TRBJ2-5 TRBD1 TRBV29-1 CSVRDRGIQETQYF TGCAGCGTTAGGGACAGGGGAATCCAAGAGACCCAGTACTTC
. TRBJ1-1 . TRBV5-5 CASSLRVGMNTEAFF TGTGCCAGCAGCCTTCGGGTCGGCATGAACACTGAAGCTTTCTTT
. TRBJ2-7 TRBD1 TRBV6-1 CASKNTGQTYEQYF TGTGCCAGCAAAAATACGGGACAGACCTACGAGCAGTACTTC